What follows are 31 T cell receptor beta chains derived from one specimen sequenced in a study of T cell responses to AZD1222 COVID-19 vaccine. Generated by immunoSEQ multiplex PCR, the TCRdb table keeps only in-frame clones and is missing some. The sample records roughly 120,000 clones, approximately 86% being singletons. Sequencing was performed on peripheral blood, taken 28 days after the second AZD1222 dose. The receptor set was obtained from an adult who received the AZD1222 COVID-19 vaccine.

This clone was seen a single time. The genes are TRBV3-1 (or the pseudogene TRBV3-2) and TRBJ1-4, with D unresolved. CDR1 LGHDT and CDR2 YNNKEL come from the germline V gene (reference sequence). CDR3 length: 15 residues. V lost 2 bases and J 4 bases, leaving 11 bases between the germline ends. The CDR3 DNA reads TGTGCCAGCAGCCAAAATGGGCAGAATAATGAAAAACTGTTTTTT. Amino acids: CASSQNGQNNEKLFF.

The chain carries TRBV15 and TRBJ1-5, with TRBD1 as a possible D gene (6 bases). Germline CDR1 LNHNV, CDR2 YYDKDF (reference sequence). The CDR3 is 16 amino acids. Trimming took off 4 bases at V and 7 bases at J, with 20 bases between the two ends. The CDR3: CATSKDPRGLEQPQHF. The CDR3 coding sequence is TGTGCCACCAGCAAAGATCCCAGGGGTCTTGAACAGCCCCAGCATTTT. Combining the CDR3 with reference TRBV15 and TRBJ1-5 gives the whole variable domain DAMVIQNPRYQVTQFGKPVTLSCSQTLNHNVMYWYQQKSSQAPKLLFHYYDKDFNNEADTPDNFQSRRPNTSFCFLDIRSPGLGDTAMYLCATSKDPRGLEQPQHFGDGTRLSIL.

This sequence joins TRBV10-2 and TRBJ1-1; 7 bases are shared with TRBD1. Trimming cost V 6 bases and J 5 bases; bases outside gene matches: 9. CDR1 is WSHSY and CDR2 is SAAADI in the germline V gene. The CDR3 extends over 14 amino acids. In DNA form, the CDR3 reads TGCGCCAGCAGCAGACAGGGCCTGTGGACTGAAGCTTTCTTT. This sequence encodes CASSRQGLWTEAFF.

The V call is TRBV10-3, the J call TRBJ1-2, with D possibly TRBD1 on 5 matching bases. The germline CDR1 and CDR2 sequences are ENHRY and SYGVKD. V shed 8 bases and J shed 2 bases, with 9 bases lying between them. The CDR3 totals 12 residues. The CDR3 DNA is TGTGCCATCGGGACGGAAAACTATGGCTACACCTTC. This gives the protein CAIGTENYGYTF.

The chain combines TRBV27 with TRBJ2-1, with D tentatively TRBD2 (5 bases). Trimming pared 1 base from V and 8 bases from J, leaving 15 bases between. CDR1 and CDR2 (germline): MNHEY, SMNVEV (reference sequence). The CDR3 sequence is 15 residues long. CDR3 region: CASSLFGETNHEQFF. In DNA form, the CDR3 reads TGTGCCAGCAGTTTATTCGGGGAGACAAACCATGAGCAGTTCTTC.

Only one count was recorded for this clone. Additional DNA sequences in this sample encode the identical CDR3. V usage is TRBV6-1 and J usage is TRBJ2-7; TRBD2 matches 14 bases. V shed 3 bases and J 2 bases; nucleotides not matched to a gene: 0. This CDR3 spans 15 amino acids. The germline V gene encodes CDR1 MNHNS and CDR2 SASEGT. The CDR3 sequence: CASSEGLAGAYEQYF. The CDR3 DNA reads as TGTGCCAGCAGTGAGGGACTAGCGGGAGCCTACGAGCAGTACTTC.

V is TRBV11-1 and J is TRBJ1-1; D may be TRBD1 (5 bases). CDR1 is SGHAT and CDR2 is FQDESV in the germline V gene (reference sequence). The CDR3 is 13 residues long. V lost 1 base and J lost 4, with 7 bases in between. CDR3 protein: CASSLVGGTEAFF. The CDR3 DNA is TGTGCCAGCAGCTTAGTTGGGGGCACTGAAGCTTTCTTT. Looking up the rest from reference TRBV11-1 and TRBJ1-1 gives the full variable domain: EAEVAQSPRYKITEKSQAVAFWCDPISGHATLYWYRQILGQGPELLVQFQDESVVDDSQLPKDRFSAERLKGVDSTLKIQPAELGDSAMYLCASSLVGGTEAFFGQGTRLTVV.

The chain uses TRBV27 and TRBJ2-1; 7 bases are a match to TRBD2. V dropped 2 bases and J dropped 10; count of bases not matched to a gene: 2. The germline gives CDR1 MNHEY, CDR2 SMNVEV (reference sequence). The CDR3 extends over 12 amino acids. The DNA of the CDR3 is TGTGCCAGCAGTTTACGGGGGGACGAGCAGTTCTTC. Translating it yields CASSLRGDEQFF.

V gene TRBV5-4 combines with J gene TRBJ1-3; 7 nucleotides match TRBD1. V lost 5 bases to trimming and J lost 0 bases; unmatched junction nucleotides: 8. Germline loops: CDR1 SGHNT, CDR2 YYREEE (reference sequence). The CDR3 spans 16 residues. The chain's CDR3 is CASSDKGANSGNTIYF. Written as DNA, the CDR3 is TGTGCCAGCAGTGATAAGGGGGCTAACTCTGGAAACACCATATATTTT.

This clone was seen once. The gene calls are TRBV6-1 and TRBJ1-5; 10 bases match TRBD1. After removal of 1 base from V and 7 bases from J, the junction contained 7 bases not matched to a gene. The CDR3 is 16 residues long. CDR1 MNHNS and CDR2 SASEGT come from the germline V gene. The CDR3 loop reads CASSEVWTGGWQPQHF. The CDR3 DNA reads TGTGCCAGCAGTGAAGTTTGGACAGGGGGTTGGCAGCCCCAGCATTTT.

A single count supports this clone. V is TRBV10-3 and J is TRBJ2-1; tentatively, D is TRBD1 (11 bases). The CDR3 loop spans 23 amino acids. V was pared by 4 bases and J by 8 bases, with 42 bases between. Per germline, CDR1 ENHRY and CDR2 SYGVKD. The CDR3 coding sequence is TGTGCCATCAGTGGACTGGACAGGGGGCCCCCTAGGGTCCCTAGCGGGAGTTTCTATGAGCAGTTCTTC. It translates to CAISGLDRGPPRVPSGSFYEQFF.

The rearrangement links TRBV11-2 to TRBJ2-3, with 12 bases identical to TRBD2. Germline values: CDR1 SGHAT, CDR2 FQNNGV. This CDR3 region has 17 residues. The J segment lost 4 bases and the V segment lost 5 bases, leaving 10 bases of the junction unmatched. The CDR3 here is CASSERLAGVIADTQYF. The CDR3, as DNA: TGTGCCAGCAGCGAGCGACTAGCGGGAGTTATAGCAGATACGCAGTATTTT.

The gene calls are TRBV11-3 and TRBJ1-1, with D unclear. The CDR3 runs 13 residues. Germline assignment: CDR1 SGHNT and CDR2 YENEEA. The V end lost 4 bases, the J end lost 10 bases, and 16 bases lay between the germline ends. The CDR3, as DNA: TGTGCCAGCAGCTCCACGGCTAGGACGACAGCTTTCTTT. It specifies CASSSTARTTAFF.

CDR3 residues: CAISFREADQETQYF. The CDR3 region has the DNA TGTGCCATCAGTTTCCGAGAGGCGGACCAAGAGACCCAGTACTTC. The chain links TRBV10-3 to TRBJ2-5; D remains unclear. V gave up 5 bases and J gave up 0 bases, with 13 bases separating them. The CDR3 consists of 15 residues. The germline gives CDR1 ENHRY, CDR2 SYGVKD.

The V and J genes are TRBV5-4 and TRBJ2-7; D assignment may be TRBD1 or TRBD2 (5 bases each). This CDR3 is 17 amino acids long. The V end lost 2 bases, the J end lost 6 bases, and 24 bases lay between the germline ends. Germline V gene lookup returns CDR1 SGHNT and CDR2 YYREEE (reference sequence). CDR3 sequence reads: CASSLPLTGTSPGEQYF. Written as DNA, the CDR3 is TGTGCCAGCAGCTTACCTCTTACTGGGACGTCGCCGGGCGAGCAGTACTTC.

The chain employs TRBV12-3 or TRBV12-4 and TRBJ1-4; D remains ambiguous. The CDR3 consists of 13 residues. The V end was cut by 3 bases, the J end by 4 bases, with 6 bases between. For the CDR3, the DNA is TGTGCCAGCAGTTTCTTGGTTAATGAAAAACTGTTTTTT. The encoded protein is CASSFLVNEKLFF.

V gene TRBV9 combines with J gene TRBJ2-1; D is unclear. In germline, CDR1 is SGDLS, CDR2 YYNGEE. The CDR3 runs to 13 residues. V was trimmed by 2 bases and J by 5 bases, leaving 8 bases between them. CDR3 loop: CASSVRADNEQFF. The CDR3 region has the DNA TGTGCCAGCAGCGTTAGGGCGGACAATGAGCAGTTCTTC.

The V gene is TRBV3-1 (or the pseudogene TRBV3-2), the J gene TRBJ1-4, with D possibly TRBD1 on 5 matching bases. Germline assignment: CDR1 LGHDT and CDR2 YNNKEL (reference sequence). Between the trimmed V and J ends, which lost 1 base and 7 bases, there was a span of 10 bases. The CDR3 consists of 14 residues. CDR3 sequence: CASSQGQGREKLFF. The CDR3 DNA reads TGTGCCAGCAGCCAAGGGCAGGGACGTGAAAAACTGTTTTTT.

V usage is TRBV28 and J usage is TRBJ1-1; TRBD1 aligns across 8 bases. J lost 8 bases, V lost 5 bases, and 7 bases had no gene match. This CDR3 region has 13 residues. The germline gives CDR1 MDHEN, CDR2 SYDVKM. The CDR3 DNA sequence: TGTGCCAGCAGTCCGGTCGGGACAGGAGAAGCTTTCTTT. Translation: CASSPVGTGEAFF.

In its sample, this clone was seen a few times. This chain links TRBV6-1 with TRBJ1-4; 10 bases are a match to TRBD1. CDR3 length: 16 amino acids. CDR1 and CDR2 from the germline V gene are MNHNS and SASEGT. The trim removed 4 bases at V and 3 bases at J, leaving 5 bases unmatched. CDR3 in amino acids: CASSGWDRGPNEKLFF. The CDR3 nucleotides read TGTGCCAGCAGTGGGTGGGACAGGGGACCTAATGAAAAACTGTTTTTT.

The CDR3 region has the DNA TGTGCCAGCAGCTCACAGGGGAGTGGTGGAAACACCATATATTTT. Translating gives CASSSQGSGGNTIYF. The chain recombines TRBV7-8 with TRBJ1-3; 7 bases line up with TRBD1. The ends lost 4 bases at V and 3 bases at J; junction bases unmatched: 6. This CDR3 has 15 residues. Germline CDR1 and CDR2: SGHVS and FQNEAQ.

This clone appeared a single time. For the CDR3, the DNA is TGTGCCAGCTCATACCAGGGGGCGAAAAGCAATCAGCCCCAGCATTTT. It translates to CASSYQGAKSNQPQHF. This chain links TRBV18 with TRBJ1-5, with 8 bases fitting TRBD1. The CDR3 runs 16 residues. Looked up from germline, CDR1 is KGHSH and CDR2 is LQKENI. Germline trimming cut 5 bases from V and 1 base from J; bases unmatched to any gene: 7.

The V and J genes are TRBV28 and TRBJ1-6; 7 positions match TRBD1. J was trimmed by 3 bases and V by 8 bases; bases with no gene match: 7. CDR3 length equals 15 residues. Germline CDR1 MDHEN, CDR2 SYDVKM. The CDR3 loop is CASLTGALYNSPLHF. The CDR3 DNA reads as TGTGCCAGCCTCACAGGGGCCCTCTATAATTCACCCCTCCACTTT.

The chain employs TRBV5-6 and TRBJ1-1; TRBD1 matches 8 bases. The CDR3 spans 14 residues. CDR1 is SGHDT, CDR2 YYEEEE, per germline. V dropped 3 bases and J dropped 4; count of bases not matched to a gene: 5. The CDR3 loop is CASSSLTGGTEAFF. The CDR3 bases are TGTGCCAGCAGCTCATTAACAGGGGGCACTGAAGCTTTCTTT.

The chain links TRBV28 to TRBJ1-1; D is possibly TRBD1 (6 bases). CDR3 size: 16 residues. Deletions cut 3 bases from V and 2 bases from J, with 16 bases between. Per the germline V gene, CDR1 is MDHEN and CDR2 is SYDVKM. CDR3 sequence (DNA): TGTGCCAGCAGTTTCACCTACAGGGATGGTAACACTGAAGCTTTCTTT. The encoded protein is CASSFTYRDGNTEAFF.

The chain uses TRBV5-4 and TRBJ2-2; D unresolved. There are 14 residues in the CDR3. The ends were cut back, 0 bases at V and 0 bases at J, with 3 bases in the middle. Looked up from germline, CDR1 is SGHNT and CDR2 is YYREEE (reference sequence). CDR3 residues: CASSLAANTGELFF. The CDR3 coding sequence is TGTGCCAGCAGCTTGGCAGCGAACACCGGGGAGCTGTTTTTT.

CDR3 bases: TGTGCCAGTAGTAAAGGGGTAGCGGGAGACGGTAATGAGCAGTTCTTC. Its protein product is CASSKGVAGDGNEQFF. This chain uses TRBV19 with TRBJ2-1, with TRBD2 matching 9 bases. Unmatched junction bases numbered 11, after V lost 4 bases and J lost 7 bases. The CDR3 consists of 16 residues. CDR1 is LNHDA and CDR2 is SQIVND in the germline V gene (reference sequence).

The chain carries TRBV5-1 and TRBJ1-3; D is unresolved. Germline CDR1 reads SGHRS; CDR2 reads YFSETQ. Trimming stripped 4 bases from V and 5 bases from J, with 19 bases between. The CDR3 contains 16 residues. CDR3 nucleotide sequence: TGCGCCAGCAGCCCGGATCTGTCAGGACGGCGAAACACCATATATTTT. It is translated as CASSPDLSGRRNTIYF.

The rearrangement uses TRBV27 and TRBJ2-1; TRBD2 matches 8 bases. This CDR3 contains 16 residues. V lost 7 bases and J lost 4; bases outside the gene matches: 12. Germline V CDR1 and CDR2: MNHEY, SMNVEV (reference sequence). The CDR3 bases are TGTGCCAGCACTTCTCGGACTAGCCTTAGATACAATGAGCAGTTCTTC. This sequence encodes CASTSRTSLRYNEQFF.

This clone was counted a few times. The CDR3 loop reads CASSAQGTEAFF. The CDR3 nucleotides read TGTGCCAGCAGCGCTCAGGGTACTGAAGCTTTCTTT. The chain joins TRBV11-2 to TRBJ1-1; maybe TRBD1 (5 bases). This CDR3 has 12 residues. V gave up 5 bases and J gave up 5 bases, with 9 bases separating them. Per the germline V gene, CDR1 is SGHAT and CDR2 is FQNNGV.

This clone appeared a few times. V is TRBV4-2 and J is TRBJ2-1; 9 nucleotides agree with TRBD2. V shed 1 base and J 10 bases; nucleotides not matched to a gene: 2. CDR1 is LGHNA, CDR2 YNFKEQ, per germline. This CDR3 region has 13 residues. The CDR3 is CASSQVSGREQFF. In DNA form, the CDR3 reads TGTGCCAGCAGCCAAGTTAGCGGGAGAGAGCAGTTCTTC.